This paragraph reports one T cell receptor beta chain. Per the germline V gene, CDR1 is MNHEY and CDR2 is SVGAGI. With 6 bases removed from V and 1 base from J, the gap between germline ends came to 15 bases. The CDR3 is 15 amino acids. This entry is derived from a study of blood T cell repertoires in COVID-19. On the study more broadly: Spain, Italy and the United States supplied samples that represented acute and convalescent COVID-19.

The protocol was immunoSEQ multiplex PCR, while the TCRdb copy is restricted to in-frame clones and leaves out a portion. The profile shows 150,000 to 200,000 clones, approximately 90% of them singletons. The V and J genes are TRBV6-5 and TRBJ1-1; D is perhaps TRBD1 (6 bases). The clonotype comes from a woman in her late teens or twenties who had recovered from COVID-19. The source material was PBMCs or T cells enriched from blood (not recorded which). CDR3 sequence (DNA): TGTGCCAGCAGCAGGGGAACAGCTCAGAACACTGAAGCTTTCTTT. It translates to CASSRGTAQNTEAFF.